This entry lists 20 T cell receptor beta chains sequenced from one sample in a study of blood T cell repertoires in COVID-19. The data were produced by immunoSEQ multiplex PCR, yet TCRdb's version contains in-frame clones alone and is incomplete. The sample includes 110,000 to 150,000 clones, 81% of them seen just once. Source material: peripheral blood. These receptors all stem from a human donor in a cohort sampled during active COVID-19.

This chain joins TRBV19 and TRBJ2-7; TRBD2 agrees at 12 bases. The CDR3 is 16 amino acids. The trim removed 5 bases at V and 7 bases at J, leaving 12 bases unmatched. Germline assignment: CDR1 LNHDA and CDR2 SQIVND (reference sequence). The DNA for the CDR3 is TGTGCCAGTAGTGTCGGACTAGCGGGACAGACGGGAGAGCAGTACTTC. This codes for CASSVGLAGQTGEQYF.

The chain couples TRBV6-1 to TRBJ2-1, with 14 bases lining up with TRBD2. Germline V gene sequence: CDR1 MNHNS, CDR2 SASEGT. The V segment lost 3 bases and the J segment 10 bases; nucleotides outside the gene matches: 5. This CDR3 is built from 15 residues. CDR3 DNA: TGTGCCAGCAGTGAGGGACTAGCGGGAGTGGGCGAGCAGTTCTTC. It specifies CASSEGLAGVGEQFF.

This clone was picked up one time. The rearrangement uses TRBV20-1 and TRBJ2-5, with D unclear. CDR3 length: 13 residues. Germline loops: CDR1 DFQATT, CDR2 SNEGSKA (reference sequence). V was cut by 3 bases and J by 0 bases, with 8 bases left in between. The CDR3 is CSASPQYQETQYF. DNA for the CDR3: TGCAGTGCTAGTCCCCAGTACCAAGAGACCCAGTACTTC.

Here the CDR3 reads CASSLQGTAGNYEQYF. In DNA, the CDR3 is TGTGCCAGCAGCTTACAAGGGACGGCGGGGAACTACGAGCAGTACTTC. This chain uses TRBV7-3 with TRBJ2-7; D perhaps matches TRBD2 (6 bases). CDR1 is SGHTA and CDR2 is FQGTGA in the germline V gene. The CDR3 contains 16 residues. Deletions cut 2 bases from V and 3 bases from J, with 17 bases between.

This sequence joins TRBV7-2 and TRBJ1-2; TRBD1 aligns across 7 bases. The CDR3 has 14 residues. In germline, CDR1 is SGHTA, CDR2 FQGNSA. V shed 2 bases and J 2 bases; nucleotides not matched to a gene: 2. CDR3 sequence: CASSLSGQNYGYTF. CDR3 nucleotide sequence: TGTGCCAGCAGCTTATCGGGACAGAACTATGGCTACACCTTC.

This clone was picked up a small number of times. The chain recombines TRBV5-1 with TRBJ2-7; D might be TRBD1 (7 bases). CDR1 is SGHRS, CDR2 YFSETQ, per germline. Trimming took off 2 bases at V and 3 bases at J, with 15 bases between the two ends. This CDR3 is built from 15 residues. The DNA of the CDR3 is TGCGCCAGCAGCTTTCAGGGGGGAGGACTCTACGAGCAGTACTTC. Translation: CASSFQGGGLYEQYF.

This clone showed up just a few times. The sample contains more than one DNA sequence encoding this CDR3. The chain has TRBV24-1 and TRBJ2-7, with D tentatively TRBD1 (6 bases). The CDR3 loop spans 13 amino acids. The V end lost 3 bases, the J end lost 2 bases, and 7 bases lay between the germline ends. The germline CDR1 and CDR2 sequences are KGHDR and SFDVKD. CDR3 sequence reads: CATSDTGTYEQYF. DNA for the CDR3: TGTGCCACCAGTGATACAGGGACCTACGAGCAGTACTTC.

Details on this clone: One end of the junction is discordant with germline, which a read error may explain. The gene calls are TRBV11-3 and TRBJ1-1, with D unclear. Germline loops: CDR1 SGHNT, CDR2 YENEEA. The CDR3 extends over 13 amino acids. The CDR3 DNA sequence: TGTGCCAGCAGTTTAGACACAAACACTGAAGCTTTCTTT. It yields the protein CASSLDTNTEAFF.

This chain uses TRBV5-1 with TRBJ2-7; TRBD1 might be the D (6 bases). V lost 0 bases to trimming and J lost 3 bases, with 13 bases between them. The germline gives CDR1 SGHRS, CDR2 YFSETQ. The CDR3 has 15 amino acids. Here the CDR3 DNA reads TGCGCCAGCAGCTTGGCCAACAGGGCACACTACGAGCAGTACTTC. Encoded protein: CASSLANRAHYEQYF.

This clone was counted between two and nine times. This chain joins TRBV28 and TRBJ2-7; 14 nucleotides agree with TRBD2. Unmatched junction bases numbered 11, after V lost 7 bases and J lost 12 bases. Germline-derived CDR1 and CDR2 are MDHEN and SYDVKM. The CDR3 has 14 amino acids. The DNA for the CDR3 is TGTGCCAGCACCATGGGGACTAGCGGGAGATATTGGTACTTC. It specifies CASTMGTSGRYWYF.

In this sample, this clone turned up a few times. The CDR3 sequence is CASSSTGHYEQYF. The CDR3 DNA sequence: TGTGCCAGCAGCTCTACAGGGCACTACGAGCAGTACTTC. This chain links TRBV28 with TRBJ2-7, with a weak D call TRBD1 (6 bases). Trimming pared 6 bases from V and 3 bases from J, leaving 12 bases between. The CDR3 sequence is 13 residues long. The germline CDR1 and CDR2 sequences are MDHEN and SYDVKM. The full variable domain, completed using reference TRBV28 and TRBJ2-7, is DVKVTQSSRYLVKRTGEKVFLECVQDMDHENMFWYRQDPGLGLRLIYFSYDVKMKEKGDIPEGYSVSREKKERFSLILESASTNQTSMYLCASSSTGHYEQYFGPGTRLTVT.

This sequence joins TRBV2 and TRBJ2-7, with 10 nucleotides matching TRBD2. With 6 bases clipped from V and 1 base from J, the junction kept 3 bases outside the gene matches. The germline V gene has CDR1 SNHLY and CDR2 FYNNEI. The CDR3 is made up of 14 amino acids. The CDR3 here is CASSLAGVSYEQYF. The CDR3 DNA follows: TGTGCCAGCAGCCTAGCGGGAGTATCCTACGAGCAGTACTTC.

This clone was seen only a few times. The chain joins TRBV5-1 to TRBJ2-7; D unresolved. CDR1 and CDR2 (germline): SGHRS, YFSETQ. This CDR3 comprises 15 residues. Trimming cost V 3 bases and J 0 bases, with 13 bases left between them. The CDR3 is CASSSFTPSSYEQYF. In DNA form, the CDR3 reads TGCGCCAGCAGCTCTTTCACGCCGAGCTCCTACGAGCAGTACTTC.

The chain is built from TRBV28 and TRBJ2-3; 7 nucleotides line up with TRBD1. The CDR3 loop spans 14 amino acids. The germline V gene encodes CDR1 MDHEN and CDR2 SYDVKM. After removal of 5 bases from V and 3 bases from J, the junction contained 5 bases not matched to a gene. Here the CDR3 reads CASSRTGGTDTQYF. As DNA, the CDR3 is TGTGCCAGCAGTCGGACAGGAGGAACAGATACGCAGTATTTT. The variable domain in full, with the rest retrieved from reference TRBV28 and TRBJ2-3, is DVKVTQSSRYLVKRTGEKVFLECVQDMDHENMFWYRQDPGLGLRLIYFSYDVKMKEKGDIPEGYSVSREKKERFSLILESASTNQTSMYLCASSRTGGTDTQYFGPGTRLTVL.

This clone was seen only once. The rearrangement uses TRBV28 and TRBJ2-7, with 8 nucleotides matching TRBD1. Trimming removed 6 bases from V and 13 bases from J; junction bases left unmatched: 17. Germline V gene sequence: CDR1 MDHEN, CDR2 SYDVKM. This CDR3 spans 14 amino acids. This CDR3 is CASRSGTGGAAPYF. DNA for the CDR3: TGTGCCAGCAGATCCGGGACAGGTGGAGCGGCCCCCTACTTC.

This chain connects TRBV2 to TRBJ2-6, with TRBD1 identical over 11 bases. The V segment lost 4 bases and the J segment 0 bases; nucleotides outside the gene matches: 2. This CDR3 is built from 17 residues. The germline V gene encodes CDR1 SNHLY and CDR2 FYNNEI. The CDR3 DNA is TGTGCCAGCAGTGGGGACAGGGGGAGCTCTGGGGCCAACGTCCTGACTTTC. This encodes CASSGDRGSSGANVLTF.

This clone appeared a few times. This rearrangement joins TRBV4-2 to TRBJ1-1; D ambiguous. The CDR3 covers 16 residues. The germline V and J ends were trimmed by 0 bases and 0 bases, with 11 bases remaining between them. Looked up from germline, CDR1 is LGHNA and CDR2 is YNFKEQ. The CDR3 DNA reads TGTGCCAGCAGCCAAGATTGGGCGACCCTGAACACTGAAGCTTTCTTT. The encoded protein is CASSQDWATLNTEAFF.

The J gene is TRBJ2-1, the V gene TRBV2; perhaps TRBD2 as D (5 bases). The germline gives CDR1 SNHLY, CDR2 FYNNEI. The CDR3 loop spans 12 amino acids. The V and J ends lost 3 bases and 7 bases respectively, with 7 bases between them. In DNA form, the CDR3 reads TGTGCCAGCAGTGAGGAGGCTAATGAGCAGTTCTTC. It is translated as CASSEEANEQFF.

The chain links TRBV28 to TRBJ2-7; TRBD2 aligns across 7 bases. The CDR3 is 15 amino acids. Germline V gene sequence: CDR1 MDHEN, CDR2 SYDVKM. V lost 5 bases, J lost 4 bases, and 11 bases stayed unmatched. CDR3 protein: CASSPVGLAEYEQYF. CDR3 coding DNA: TGTGCCAGCAGTCCCGTCGGGCTAGCGGAGTACGAGCAGTACTTC.

The J gene is TRBJ2-3, the V gene TRBV6-1, with 7 nucleotides matching TRBD2. Trimming took 2 bases from V and 4 from J; bases not matched to a gene: 6. The CDR3 contains 15 residues. Germline V CDR1 and CDR2: MNHNS, SASEGT. The CDR3 region has the DNA TGTGCCAGCAGTGAAACCTGGGGGAGGGCAGATACGCAGTATTTT. It translates to CASSETWGRADTQYF.